What follows are 15 T cell receptor beta chains derived from one specimen sequenced in a study of OX40 agonist ivuxolimab in advanced cancers. The method was immunoSEQ multiplex PCR; TCRdb's version includes in-frame clones alone and lacks a portion of them. The repertoire has more than 25,000 clones, 74% of them found once; the top ten carry around 12%. The material sequenced was CD4+ or CD8+ T cells sorted from blood, taken in a trial of the OX40 agonist ivuxolimab. The source of these receptors is an adult with an advanced solid tumor such as melanoma, head and neck, liver or kidney cancer.

The rearrangement joins TRBV5-1 to TRBJ2-2, with D perhaps matching TRBD1 or TRBD2 (5 bases each). V was pared by 4 bases and J by 2 bases, with 9 bases between. CDR3 length equals 14 residues. In germline, CDR1 is SGHRS, CDR2 YFSETQ. The CDR3 DNA follows: TGCGCCAGCAGCCCCGGGGACAACACCGGGGAGCTGTTTTTT. Encoded protein: CASSPGDNTGELFF. The entire variable domain, with the rest obtained from reference TRBV5-1 and TRBJ2-2, is as follows: KAGVTQTPRYLIKTRGQQVTLSCSPISGHRSVSWYQQTPGQGLQFLFEYFSETQRNKGNFPGRFSGRQFSNSRSEMNVSTLELGDSALYLCASSPGDNTGELFFGEGSRLTVL.

This chain connects TRBV18 to TRBJ2-2; unclear D gene. The CDR3 sequence is 15 residues long. The ends were cut back, 4 bases at V and 5 bases at J, with 14 bases in the middle. The germline V gene encodes CDR1 KGHSH and CDR2 LQKENI. CDR3 bases: TGTGCCAGCTCACGGGTAGGAGAGGAAACCGGGGAGCTGTTTTTT. Translating it yields CASSRVGEETGELFF.

V is TRBV7-9 and J is TRBJ2-3; D not resolved. Germline assignment: CDR1 SEHNR and CDR2 FQNEAQ (reference sequence). Trimming removed 6 bases from V and 1 base from J, with 11 bases in between. This CDR3 is built from 14 residues. CDR3 nucleotides: TGTGCCAGCAGAAATAGCTGGGGCACAGATACGCAGTATTTT. It encodes CASRNSWGTDTQYF.

The V call is TRBV2, the J call TRBJ2-2, with a possible D match to TRBD2 (7 bases). Trimming pared 8 bases from V and 4 bases from J, leaving 20 bases between. Germline V gives CDR1 SNHLY, CDR2 FYNNEI. This CDR3 region has 16 residues. DNA for the CDR3: TGTGCCAGCTTTGCTGTGGCGGGGGCATTCACCGGGGAGCTGTTTTTT. Encoded protein: CASFAVAGAFTGELFF.

The chain couples TRBV29-1 to TRBJ1-2, with TRBD1 matching over 11 bases. From germline, CDR1 is SQVTM and CDR2 ANQGSEA. The CDR3 sequence is 14 residues long. J lost 7 bases, V lost 3 bases, and 7 bases had no gene match. The CDR3 bases are TGCAGCGTTGAGACGGGACAGGGGGTCGGTGGCTACACCTTC. Protein sequence: CSVETGQGVGGYTF.

The genes are TRBV11-1 and TRBJ1-2; D is unclear. The CDR3 extends over 13 amino acids. Trimming left V 3 bases short and J 2 bases short, with 7 bases between. Germline values: CDR1 SGHAT, CDR2 FQDESV (reference sequence). CDR3 sequence: CASSFAQNYGYTF. CDR3 DNA: TGTGCCAGCAGCTTTGCCCAAAACTATGGCTACACCTTC.

There are a few counts of this clone. The chain joins TRBV18 to TRBJ2-1, with 12 bases fitting TRBD2. V trimming: 6 bases; J trimming: 6 bases; junction bases outside the gene matches: 9. There are 16 residues in the CDR3. Germline V gene lookup returns CDR1 KGHSH and CDR2 LQKENI. CDR3 amino acids: CASSFAASGGANEQFF. The CDR3 region has the DNA TGTGCCAGCTCCTTCGCGGCTAGCGGGGGGGCCAATGAGCAGTTCTTC.

The chain recombines TRBV6-6 with TRBJ2-5, with 8 positions matching TRBD2. This CDR3 spans 16 amino acids. The J segment lost 4 bases and the V segment lost 1 base, leaving 8 bases of the junction unmatched. Germline assignment: CDR1 MNHNY and CDR2 SVGAGI (reference sequence). In DNA form, the CDR3 reads TGTGCCAGCAGTTACTATGCGGGGGGCTCGGGAGAGACCCAGTACTTC. This sequence encodes CASSYYAGGSGETQYF.

V usage is TRBV6-4 and J usage is TRBJ1-5, with D perhaps matching TRBD1 (5 bases). This CDR3 comprises 13 residues. CDR1 is MRHNA, CDR2 SNTAGT, per germline. V was shortened by 3 bases and J by 3 bases, with 6 bases between the two germline ends. The CDR3 DNA follows: TGTGCCAGCAGTGAGGGACTCAATCAGCCCCAGCATTTT. Its protein is CASSEGLNQPQHF.

The J gene is TRBJ2-7, the V gene TRBV5-1; the D is unclear. CDR3 length: 14 residues. The ends were cut back, 0 bases at V and 2 bases at J, with 9 bases in the middle. Germline CDR1 SGHRS, CDR2 YFSETQ. The CDR3 DNA is TGCGCCAGCAGCTTGGCCCCGGGTGCCTACGAGCAGTACGTC. Amino acid sequence: CASSLAPGAYEQYV.

The genes are TRBV30 and TRBJ2-1, with 14 bases fitting TRBD2. The V segment lost 4 bases and the J segment 8 bases; nucleotides outside the gene matches: 4. The CDR3 length is 14 residues. The germline gives CDR1 GTSNPN, CDR2 SVGIG (reference sequence). The CDR3 DNA is TGTGCCTGGAAGACTAGCGGGGGGGCCCATGAGCAGTTCTTC. Translation: CAWKTSGGAHEQFF.

This chain uses TRBV4-2 with TRBJ2-3; D is ambiguous. Germline V gene sequence: CDR1 LGHNA, CDR2 YNFKEQ. Trimming removed 0 bases from V and 2 bases from J, with 6 bases in between. The CDR3 extends over 14 amino acids. For the CDR3, the DNA is TGTGCCAGCAGCCAAGATCTAGTCACAGATACGCAGTATTTT. The encoded protein is CASSQDLVTDTQYF.

The chain carries TRBV7-9 and TRBJ2-5, with TRBD2 matching over 13 bases. The CDR3 is 18 amino acids. Germline CDR1 SEHNR, CDR2 FQNEAQ (reference sequence). Trimming at V came to 5 bases and at J to 1 base, leaving 10 bases not matched to a gene. This CDR3 is CASSPGLAGAALQETQYF. Written as DNA, the CDR3 is TGTGCCAGCAGCCCAGGACTAGCGGGGGCCGCCCTCCAAGAGACCCAGTACTTC.

A few counts support this clone. V and J are TRBV10-3 and TRBJ1-4; the match to TRBD1 covers 9 bases. The CDR3 consists of 13 residues. Germline-derived CDR1 and CDR2 are ENHRY and SYGVKD. The junction had 1 base not matched to a gene; V was cut back by 6 bases and J by 5 bases. CDR3 bases: TGTGCCATCAGGGGGACAGGGAATGAAAAACTGTTTTTT. The encoded protein is CAIRGTGNEKLFF.

This clone was picked up a small number of times. This chain links TRBV7-8 with TRBJ1-3; D possibly corresponds to TRBD1 (6 bases). Looked up from germline, CDR1 is SGHVS and CDR2 is FQNEAQ. The CDR3 sequence is 14 residues long. The germline V and J ends were trimmed by 5 bases and 4 bases, with 12 bases remaining between them. DNA of the CDR3: TGTGCCAGCAGCCCTTCAGACAGGGGAAACACCATATATTTT. Translation gives CASSPSDRGNTIYF. The full variable domain, with the rest looked up from reference TRBV7-8 and TRBJ1-3, is GAGVSQSPRYKVAKRGQDVALRCDPISGHVSLFWYQQALGQGPEFLTYFQNEAQLDKSGLPSDRFFAERPEGSVSTLKIQRTQQEDSAVYLCASSPSDRGNTIYFGEGSWLTVV.